This entry describes one TCR beta chain. This clone was seen just once. Which antigen it targets is not known. No qualities accompany the bases; no much larger clone lies one base away. The library was built by means of the immunoSEQ multiplex PCR assay. The table was pulled from immuneACCESS by TCRdb, which kept in-frame rearrangements only. Such tables lose some clones; where checked, under half of the loss comes from unresolved V genes, and the rest has no known cause. This sample holds roughly 30,000 clones; 70% to 90% were observed only once. The top ten clones comprise approximately 3.9% of the sample. This record belongs to a study of control samples from healthy donors and cancer patients (dated by TCRdb to 2018 to 2020). The germline V gene encodes CDR1 SGHNT and CDR2 YENEEA. There are 13 amino acids in the CDR3, from cysteine to phenylalanine inclusive. Kept here is only the CDR3 DNA, which spans 39 bases and is read in frame from base 1. V was cut back by 1 base and J by 1 base, leaving a gap of 4 bases between them.

The specimen was formalin-fixed, paraffin-embedded tissue. This chain is built from TRBV11-3 and TRBJ1-1, with no D gene named confidently. The sequence derives from a female donor with melanoma. The CDR3 sequence is CASSLGQNTEAFF. The DNA reads as follows: TGTGCCAGCAGCTTAGGACAGAACACTGAAGCTTTCTTT.